The sequence of this T cell receptor beta chain was determined in a study of Graves' ophthalmopathy and Graves' hyperthyroidism (dated by TCRdb to the late 2010s). Study-level background: Peripheral blood was collected before any treatment was given, at the time of initial diagnosis. The study used TCR beta repertoire signatures to distinguish Graves' ophthalmopathy from Graves' hyperthyroidism and to predict progression to ophthalmopathy. In total, approximately 130 blood samples were TCR-sequenced: fewer than 50 ophthalmopathy, around 75 hyperthyroidism and approximately 17 hyperthyroidism-to-ophthalmopathy patients. A discovery set of 100 or so patients (around 40 ophthalmopathy, 60 or so stable hyperthyroidism) was enrolled to explore V-J signatures distinguishing ophthalmopathy from hyperthyroidism. For independent validation, a separate cohort was made up of 18 hyperthyroidism patients plus 17 patients who later progressed from hyperthyroidism to ophthalmopathy. In five or six hyperthyroidism patients, the T-cell repertoire of thyroid tissue was compared with the T-cell repertoire of blood. Once sampling was done, hyperthyroidism patients were given methimazole at a starting dose of 30 mg daily, while ophthalmopathy patients were given high-dose intravenous methylprednisolone. The 95 to 100 discovery patients were divided at random into training and test sets in a 7:3 ratio.

What the study reported, not specific to this receptor: Most of the expanded thyroid clonotypes with a frequency above 0.001 were also detected in blood, and it was suggested that the thyroid immune response may be reflected by blood repertoires. In cross-validation, the 13-signature model distinguished ophthalmopathy from stable hyperthyroidism with approximately 90% sensitivity and approximately 81% specificity, while in the test set the corresponding values were about 80% and 75%. In validation, the model predicted ophthalmopathy progression with about 70% sensitivity and about 77% specificity; approximately 12 predicted patients were CT-confirmed with GO in a median of around 6 months. Sample size was not predetermined statistically, and investigators were not blinded to group allocation.

Patients with ophthalmopathy had moderately to severely active disease, with a Clinical Activity Score of 3 or more, a NOSPECS grade of 4 or more, and a disease duration of less than 3 months. Patients with other autoimmune diseases, uncontrolled infections, pregnancy or lactation were excluded. Diagnosis relied on clinical symptoms, serum thyroxine, TRAb, thyroid ultrasound and orbital computed tomography. Ficoll-Paque density gradient centrifugation was used to isolate PBMCs from about 9 ml of fresh peripheral blood. Total RNA was extracted using Trizol reagent, and RNA quality was checked on an Agilent 2100 Bioanalyzer. CDR1 MDHEN and CDR2 SYDVKM were looked up in the germline V gene. Trimming takes 5 bases from V and 6 bases from J, and the germline ends sit 22 bases apart. The CDR3 goes from the cysteine to the phenylalanine over 16 residues. Solely the CDR3 DNA is kept, with 48 bases framed from the first base.

Points on this clonotype: Its specific antigen is unknown. No qualities accompany the bases; no much larger clone lies one base away.

For repertoire sequencing, the TCR beta CDR3 regions were amplified from RNA transcripts. A first-round RT-PCR used HTBI primers with the Qiagen OneStep RT-PCR kit, followed by a second-round multiplex PCR, size selection and purification. Sequencing of the libraries was carried out on an Illumina HiSeq2000 in paired-end mode with 100 bp reads. In the paper's pipeline: SOAPnuke was used for read processing, and reads with adapters, uncalled bases, a mean Phred below 15, or no exact constant-primer or identifier match were discarded. COPE v1.2.5 was used to merge the high-quality paired reads. Each unique nucleotide sequence was defined as a clonotype, and clonotypes were aligned to IMGT TRB V, D and J references with MiTCR v1.1. The analysis was limited to V-J combinations with a frequency above 0.0001, which together covered over 99% of the repertoires. For each V-J combination, a TCR clonal expansion and chaos score was defined as the ratio of F50 clonal expansion to chaos observed in the TCRdist matrix. Features were reduced by Welch's t-statistics and random forest to around 13 V-J combinations, which fed a naive Bayes classifier. The Morisita-Horn index was used to measure how similar the thyroid and blood repertoires were. TCRdb's own reprocessing of the public reads used fastp at Q25 and MiXCR and kept productive beta chains. Every CDR3 protein is listed once, alongside the most common genes and DNA of its rows. The V and J calls reflect TCRdb's pipeline rather than the authors' work. The sample records 150,000 or so distinct CDR3 sequences, around two fifths of which are singletons. The top ten hold around 9.3% of the sample.

This TCR derives from a man aged 30 to 45 with Graves' ophthalmopathy. Donor details come from another sample of the same person, matched by shared clones. Sequenced input: peripheral blood. The V gene is TRBV28 and the J gene is TRBJ1-2; a tentative D call is TRBD1 (5 bases match). The CDR3 is CASSPLGGGGMDGYTF. The base sequence is TGTGCCAGCAGTCCTTTGGGCGGGGGAGGGATGGATGGCTACACCTTC.